This T cell receptor beta chain came from a study of response to subunit inactivated influenza vaccine. Study-level findings and limits: Authors suggested few new T cells are recruited by each seasonal influenza vaccination.

This clonotype was detected many times. Its antigen remains unknown. TCRdb analysed the RT-PCR reads with MiXCR anew, one entry per CDR3 protein. The sample contains about 170,000 distinct CDR3 sequences, about 12% of which appear only once. The trim removed 0 bases at V and 15 bases at J, leaving 21 bases unmatched. The germline V gene has CDR1 LGHNA and CDR2 YSLEER. This CDR3 has 19 amino acids. A further study also used this sample, focusing on T cells expressing NK-cell markers. That source reports: The authors made TCR beta cDNA libraries by 5'RACE template switching. This switching added a universal primer site and UMIs. Underlying the TCR beta repertoires were sorted CD3+CD56+NKG2C+, CD3+CD56+NKG2C- and CD3+CD56-NKG2C+ T cells. Eight donors were sequenced, of whom seven were HCMV-seropositive, while the remaining one was HCMV-seronegative. Topping the CD3+CD56-NKG2C+ fraction as well were these clonotypes, in a handful of donors.

This clonotype was sampled from a man aged 50-59 years who received an inactivated influenza vaccine. The V and J genes are TRBV4-3 and TRBJ1-6, with 9 positions matching TRBD1. Sequenced material: CD8+ T cells sorted from PBMCs, taken approximately 12 days after vaccination. CDR3 DNA sequence: TGCGCCAGCAGCCAAGATGGGCCGAAACCGGGACAGGGTTACCCCTACCTCCACTTT. Residues: CASSQDGPKPGQGYPYLHF.